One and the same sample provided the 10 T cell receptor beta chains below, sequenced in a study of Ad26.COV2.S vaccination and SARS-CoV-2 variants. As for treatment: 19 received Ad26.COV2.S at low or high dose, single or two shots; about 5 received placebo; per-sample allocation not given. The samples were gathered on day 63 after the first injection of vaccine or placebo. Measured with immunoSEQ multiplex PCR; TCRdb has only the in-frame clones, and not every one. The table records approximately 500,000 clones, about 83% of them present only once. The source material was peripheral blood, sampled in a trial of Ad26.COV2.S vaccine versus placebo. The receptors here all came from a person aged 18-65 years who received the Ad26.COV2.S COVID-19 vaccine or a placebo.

CDR3 sequence (DNA): TGCAGCGTTGGGGTCGCGCCGAACACTGAAGCTTTCTTT. Protein product: CSVGVAPNTEAFF. The rearrangement joins TRBV29-1 to TRBJ1-1; D is unclear. The CDR3 runs 13 residues. Germline V CDR1 and CDR2: SQVTM, ANQGSEA. The V gene lost 4 bases and the J gene lost 1 base, with 10 bases spanning the gap.

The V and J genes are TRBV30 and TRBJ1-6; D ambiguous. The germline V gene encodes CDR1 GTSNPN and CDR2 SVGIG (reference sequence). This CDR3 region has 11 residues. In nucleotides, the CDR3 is TGTGCGGCGACGGACGTATCTGCCCTCCACTTT. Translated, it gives CAATDVSALHF. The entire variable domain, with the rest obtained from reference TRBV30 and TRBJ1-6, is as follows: SQTIHQWPATLVQPVGSPLSLECTVEGTSNPNLYWYRQAAGRGLQLLFYSVGIGQISSEVPQNLSASRPQDRQFILSSKKLLLSDSGFYLCAATDVSALHFGNGTRLTVT.

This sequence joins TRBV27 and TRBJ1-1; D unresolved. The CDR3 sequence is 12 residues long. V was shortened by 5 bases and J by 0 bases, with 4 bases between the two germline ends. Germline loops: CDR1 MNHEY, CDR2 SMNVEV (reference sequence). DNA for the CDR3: TGTGCCAGCAGTGCGATGAACACTGAAGCTTTCTTT. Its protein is CASSAMNTEAFF.

The CDR3 region is CSVEFKDRAIYEQYF. Written as DNA, the CDR3 is TGCAGCGTTGAATTCAAGGACAGGGCGATCTACGAGCAGTACTTC. The rearrangement joins TRBV29-1 to TRBJ2-7; 8 nucleotides match TRBD1. V was clipped by 2 bases and J by 3 bases; unmatched bases: 9. This CDR3 region has 15 residues. Germline loops: CDR1 SQVTM, CDR2 ANQGSEA.

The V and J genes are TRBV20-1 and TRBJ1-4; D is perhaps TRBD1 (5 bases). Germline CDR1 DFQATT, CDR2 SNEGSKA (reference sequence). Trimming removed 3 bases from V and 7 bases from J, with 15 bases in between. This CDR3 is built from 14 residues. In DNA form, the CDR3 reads TGCAGTGCTAGTAGGCAGGGACGCGGTGAAAAACTGTTTTTT. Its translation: CSASRQGRGEKLFF.

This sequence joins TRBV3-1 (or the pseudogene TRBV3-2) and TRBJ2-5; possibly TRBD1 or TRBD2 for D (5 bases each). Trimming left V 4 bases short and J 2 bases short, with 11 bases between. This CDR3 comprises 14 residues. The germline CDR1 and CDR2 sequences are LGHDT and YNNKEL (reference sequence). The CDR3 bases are TGTGCCAGCAGCCCCTGGGGGACGCAAGAGACCCAGTACTTC. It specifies CASSPWGTQETQYF.

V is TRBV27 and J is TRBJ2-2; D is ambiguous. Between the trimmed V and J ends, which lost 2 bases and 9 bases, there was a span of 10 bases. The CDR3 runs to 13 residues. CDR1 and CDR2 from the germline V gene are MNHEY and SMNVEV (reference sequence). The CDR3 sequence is CASSLVGGRELFF. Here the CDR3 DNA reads TGTGCCAGCAGTTTAGTGGGTGGGCGGGAGCTGTTTTTT.

The CDR3 bases are TGTGCCAGCAGTCCAAGACAGGGTAACACTGAAGCTTTCTTT. It codes for CASSPRQGNTEAFF. This rearrangement joins TRBV6-6 to TRBJ1-1; 7 nucleotides line up with TRBD1. The CDR3 spans 14 residues. Trimming took 5 bases from V and 2 from J; bases not matched to a gene: 5. Germline V gene sequence: CDR1 MNHNY, CDR2 SVGAGI (reference sequence).

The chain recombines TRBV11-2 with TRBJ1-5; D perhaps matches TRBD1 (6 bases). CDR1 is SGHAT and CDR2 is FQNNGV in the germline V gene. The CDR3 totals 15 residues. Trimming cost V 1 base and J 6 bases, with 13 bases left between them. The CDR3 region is CASSLGPRGAQPQHF. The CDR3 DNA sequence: TGTGCCAGCAGCTTAGGGCCAAGGGGGGCTCAGCCCCAGCATTTT.

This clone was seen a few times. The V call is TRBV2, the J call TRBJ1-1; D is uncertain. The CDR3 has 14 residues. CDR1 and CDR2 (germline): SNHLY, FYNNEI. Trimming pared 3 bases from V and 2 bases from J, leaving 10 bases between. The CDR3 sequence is CASSDEHLNTEAFF. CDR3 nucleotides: TGTGCCAGCAGTGACGAACACCTTAACACTGAAGCTTTCTTT.